The 4 T cell receptor beta chains given below trace back to one sample, sequenced in a study of identical twins (dated by TCRdb to 2016 to 2018). To prepare the library, 5' RACE was applied. Sequenced using an Illumina HiSeq 2000. The public reads were reanalyzed by TCRdb: fastp trimming at Q25, MiXCR alignment, in-frame beta chains only. Records with the same CDR3 protein are collapsed into one entry carrying the most frequent genes and DNA. The sample has about 210,000 distinct CDR3 sequences on record, roughly 10% of them singletons. 4% to 6% of the sample rests with the top ten. Source material: memory (CD45RO+) T cells sorted from blood. The cell subset or site label for this specimen denotes: CD45RO+ enriched T cells. The receptor set was obtained from a woman under 30 in good health.

This clonotype was observed a few times. The J gene is TRBJ2-7, the V gene TRBV5-5; no firm D call. This CDR3 region has 14 residues. The germline gives CDR1 SGHKS, CDR2 YYEKEE (reference sequence). Trimming pared 4 bases from V and 0 bases from J, leaving 11 bases between. The CDR3 is CASSLDGYSYEQYF. The DNA of the CDR3 is TGTGCCAGCAGCCTGGACGGATACTCCTACGAGCAGTACTTC.

Only a few counts were recorded for this clonotype. This chain joins TRBV5-6 and TRBJ1-2, with D tentatively TRBD1 (5 bases). Trimming shortened V by 0 bases and J by 8 bases, and 11 bases separated the two germline ends. Germline V gene lookup returns CDR1 SGHDT and CDR2 YYEEEE. The CDR3 runs 13 residues. In nucleotides, the CDR3 is TGTGCCAGCAGCTTGGAGACAGACCTGGGCTACACCTTC. As protein: CASSLETDLGYTF. Full variable domain (remainder filled in from reference TRBV5-6 and TRBJ1-2): DAGVTQSPTHLIKTRGQQVTLRCSPKSGHDTVSWYQQALGQGPQFIFQYYEEEERQRGNFPDRFSGHQFPNYSSELNVNALLLGDSALYLCASSLETDLGYTFGSGTRLTVV.

The chain couples TRBV15 to TRBJ1-1; the D is unclear. Germline V gene sequence: CDR1 LNHNV, CDR2 YYDKDF (reference sequence). This CDR3 contains 14 residues. V was cut by 9 bases and J by 1 base, with 15 bases left in between. Here the CDR3 DNA reads TGTGCCACAGTTCGCGGCCCGGGGAACACTGAAGCTTTCTTT. Translated: CATVRGPGNTEAFF.

CDR3 residues: CASSLAQGMGGYTF. DNA for the CDR3: TGTGCCAGCAGCTTAGCGCAAGGGATGGGTGGCTACACCTTC. The chain joins TRBV7-8 to TRBJ1-2; the D is unclear. CDR1 and CDR2 (germline): SGHVS, FQNEAQ. The length of the CDR3 is 14 residues. Trimming pared 0 bases from V and 7 bases from J, leaving 12 bases between.